The clone carrying this T cell receptor beta chain turned up a few times. This sample was included in a study of cytotoxic CD8 clonotypes in ibrutinib-treated CLL. The CDR3 runs to 14 residues. V dropped 2 bases and J dropped 6; count of bases not matched to a gene: 3. CDR1 and CDR2 from the germline V gene are MGHDK and SYGVNS. Clones were read by immunoSEQ multiplex PCR, and TCRdb kept only the in-frame ones, dropping some. This table holds approximately 330,000 clones, more than 65% found once. This sequence originates from a human donor with chronic lymphocytic leukemia. Specimen: PBMCs, collected before ibrutinib treatment. The genes are TRBV25-1 and TRBJ2-7; 11 nucleotides match TRBD2. The CDR3 nucleotides read TGTGCCAGCAGTGAACTAGCGGGAGGTGGCGAGCAGTACTTC. It encodes CASSELAGGGEQYF.